This is a list of T cell receptor beta chains from one sample in a study of T cell repertoires in cytomegalovirus infection. TCRdb re-called the reads through MiXCR, storing one row per CDR3 protein. This sample carries some 280,000 distinct CDR3 sequences, 12% to 15% of them seen once, and the ten largest clones take around 8.8%. Material for sequencing was PBMCs. These receptors came from a human donor in good health (CMV status not recorded). Some clones in this sample may be carry-over from other donors' samples. The conserved cysteine and the conserved F or W are not part of the CDR3 here.

v_call	j_call	cdr3_aa
TRBV4-1	TRBJ2-6	ASSRPPGQGISGANVLT
TRBV7-2	TRBJ1-5	ASSLLPGGAGQPQH
TRBV28	TRBJ1-6	ASSLSGQGQSPLH
TRBV7-6	TRBJ2-2	ASSLATGWTGAGELF
TRBV7-8	TRBJ2-7	ASSPHRVGFRGNYEQY
TRBV18	TRBJ2-3	ASSPQTTRTDTQY
TRBV29-1	TRBJ2-1	SVEIDLSYNEQF
TRBV6-2/TRBV6-3	TRBJ1-1	ASSYRFERNKAF
TRBV24-1	TRBJ1-1	ATSQHPGQRAF
TRBV7-9	TRBJ1-1	ASSLPGLDTEAF
TRBV20-1	TRBJ2-5	SARDVRSGLAVETQY
TRBV7-2	TRBJ2-1	ASSLEPYNEQF
TRBV3-1	TRBJ2-3	ASSQDLAGESDTQY
TRBV7-2	TRBJ1-2	ASSLYEGGKDGYT
TRBV28	TRBJ1-5	ASSLLLLSNQPQH
TRBV12-3/TRBV12-4	TRBJ2-4	ASTLGKTDIQY